This paragraph covers one TCR beta chain sequence. The repertoire was sequenced with immunoSEQ multiplex PCR; TCRdb's copy has only in-frame clones and lacks some. The sample records 150,000 to 250,000 clones, roughly 92% being singletons. These data come from a study of T cell responses to AZD1222 COVID-19 vaccine. V dropped 7 bases and J dropped 10 bases, with 14 bases sitting between them. The CDR3 is 13 amino acids. The germline CDR1 and CDR2 sequences are LGHDT and YNNKEL (reference sequence). The chain combines TRBV3-1 (or the pseudogene TRBV3-2) with TRBJ1-6; D is unclear. The clonotype comes from an adult who received the AZD1222 COVID-19 vaccine. Sequencing used peripheral blood, obtained 28 days after the second AZD1222 dose. CDR3 protein: CASKRKEASPLHF. As DNA, the CDR3 is TGTGCCAGCAAGAGAAAAGAGGCGTCACCCCTCCACTTT.